A single sample gave rise to the 5 T cell receptor beta chains below, sequenced in a study of T cells in Graves' hyperthyroidism and ophthalmopathy. Using RNA transcripts as the source, TCR beta CDR3 regions were amplified. First-round RT-PCR targeting the TCR CDR3 was performed with the HTBI primer set. Using its own MiXCR run on the multiplex PCR reads, TCRdb lists one record per CDR3 protein. The data contain more than 550,000 distinct CDR3 sequences, 40% to 55% of them singletons. Sequencing was carried out using peripheral blood or thyroid tissue (not recorded which). The receptors were gathered from an adult man with Graves' disease, either hyperthyroidism or ophthalmopathy (not recorded which).

The chain recombines TRBV24-1 with TRBJ2-2; TRBD2 is a possible D gene (5 bases). The V gene's germline CDR1 is KGHDR and CDR2 SFDVKD. This CDR3 is built from 16 residues. V lost 4 bases to trimming and J lost 6 bases, with 17 bases between them. The CDR3 DNA follows: TGTGCCACCAGTGACCAGATCGGGGTGTGGGCCGGGGAGCTGTTTTTT. Residues: CATSDQIGVWAGELFF.

The rearrangement joins TRBV2 to TRBJ2-7, with a weak D call TRBD1 (5 bases). This CDR3 region has 14 residues. Per the germline V gene, CDR1 is SNHLY and CDR2 is FYNNEI. V was trimmed by 4 bases and J by 3 bases, leaving 13 bases between them. CDR3 sequence reads: CASSGTQYGYEQYF. CDR3 sequence (DNA): TGTGCCAGCAGTGGGACACAATATGGCTACGAGCAGTACTTC.

This clonotype occurred many times. The chain employs TRBV10-3 and TRBJ1-6; the D gene is possibly TRBD1 (6 bases). Germline V gene sequence: CDR1 ENHRY, CDR2 SYGVKD. The V gene lost 9 bases and the J gene lost 8 bases, with 17 bases spanning the gap. The CDR3 runs 14 residues. The CDR3: CAITRQVGDSPLHF. CDR3 coding DNA: TGTGCCATTACAAGACAGGTCGGAGATTCACCCCTCCACTTT.

This sequence joins TRBV7-9 and TRBJ2-7, with D maybe TRBD1 (6 bases). Trimming removed 3 bases from V and 5 bases from J, with 11 bases in between. Germline CDR1 reads SEHNR; CDR2 reads FQNEAQ (reference sequence). CDR3 length: 13 residues. For the CDR3, the DNA is TGTGCCAGCAGCTTCTTACAGGGCGACGAGCAGTACTTC. Translating it yields CASSFLQGDEQYF. Filled out from reference TRBV7-9 and TRBJ2-7, the complete variable domain reads DTGVSQNPRHKITKRGQNVTFRCDPISEHNRLYWYRQTLGQGPEFLTYFQNEAQLEKSRLLSDRFSAERPKGSFSTLEIQRTEQGDSAMYLCASSFLQGDEQYFGPGTRLTVT.

Notes on this clonotype: This sequence may be a read error, since a much larger clone differs from it by one base. No conserved phenylalanine or tryptophan is present at the end of the CDR3, so a read error is the likely explanation. This chain links TRBV7-3 with TRBJ1-6; D possibly corresponds to TRBD1 (5 bases). Germline loops: CDR1 SGHTA, CDR2 FQGTGA. Trimming shortened V by 6 bases and J by 10 bases, and 19 bases separated the two germline ends. This CDR3 comprises 15 residues. CDR3 amino acids: CASRHSGGIESPLHL. The CDR3 DNA is TGTGCCAGCAGACACAGTGGGGGAATTGAATCACCCCTCCACCTT.